One sample yielded the 24 T cell receptor beta chains listed below, sequenced in a study of metastatic and nonmetastatic thyroid tumors. Every patient was untreated before thyroid surgery. TCRdb redid the clone calls on the PCR reads using MiXCR. The table shows about 40,000 clones, with more than 9.5% occurring only once. The sequencing sample was made of blood. These receptors originate from a female donor with papillary thyroid cancer or a benign thyroid nodule (not recorded which). Some clones in this sample may be carry-over from other donors' samples.

This clone was seen ten or more times. The chain has TRBV18 and TRBJ2-3; D call uncertain. The germline V gene has CDR1 KGHSH and CDR2 LQKENI. V was clipped by 0 bases and J by 6 bases, with 16 bases between them. The CDR3 is made up of 16 amino acids. The CDR3 sequence: CASSPPQWASFDTQYF. The CDR3 DNA is TGTGCCAGCTCACCACCGCAATGGGCTAGTTTCGATACGCAGTATTTT.

V is TRBV4-1 and J is TRBJ2-7, with D possibly being TRBD2 (7 bases). This CDR3 is built from 15 residues. Germline loops: CDR1 MGHRA, CDR2 YSYEKL. The germline V and J ends were trimmed by 1 base and 4 bases, with 14 bases remaining between them. The CDR3 is CASSQGGGGVYEQYF. The CDR3 DNA follows: TGCGCCAGCAGCCAAGGAGGGGGGGGAGTATACGAGCAGTACTTC.

This clone has more than one count but fewer than ten. The V and J genes are TRBV11-2 and TRBJ1-2; 10 bases are a match to TRBD1. V gave up 1 base and J gave up 2 bases; unmatched junction bases: 4. The CDR3 covers 16 residues. Germline CDR1 SGHAT, CDR2 FQNNGV. The CDR3 reads CASSLGTGGRNYGYTF. The CDR3 region has the DNA TGTGCCAGCAGCTTAGGGACAGGGGGGCGCAACTATGGCTACACCTTC.

V usage is TRBV30 and J usage is TRBJ1-5; 9 nucleotides line up with TRBD1. CDR3 length: 17 residues. Germline CDR1 GTSNPN, CDR2 SVGIG (reference sequence). V lost 2 bases and J lost 0; bases outside the gene matches: 8. CDR3 protein: CAWSQGQGDFSNQPQHF. The CDR3 bases are TGTGCCTGGAGTCAGGGACAGGGTGATTTTAGCAATCAGCCCCAGCATTTT.

This clone was found many times. The rearrangement uses TRBV11-1 and TRBJ2-3; the D gene could be TRBD1 or TRBD2 (5 bases each). Trimming shortened V by 2 bases and J by 4 bases, and 10 bases separated the two germline ends. Germline V CDR1 and CDR2: SGHAT, FQDESV (reference sequence). The CDR3 spans 14 residues. The CDR3 region is CASSLILGADTQYF. In DNA, the CDR3 is TGTGCCAGCAGCTTAATTCTGGGGGCAGATACGCAGTATTTT.

This clone appeared many times. V is TRBV6-1 and J is TRBJ2-1; 12 nucleotides line up with TRBD2. This CDR3 contains 15 residues. CDR1 is MNHNS and CDR2 is SASEGT in the germline V gene. V was clipped by 5 bases and J by 7 bases; unmatched bases: 6. The CDR3 reads CASSLTSGSGNEQFF. The CDR3 nucleotides read TGTGCCAGCAGTTTGACTAGCGGGAGTGGTAATGAGCAGTTCTTC.

The sample holds many counts of this clone. The V gene is TRBV9, the J gene TRBJ2-7; D might be TRBD1 or TRBD2, each matching 5 bases. CDR3 length: 15 amino acids. Germline CDR1 SGDLS, CDR2 YYNGEE. Trimming shortened V by 4 bases and J by 6 bases, and 20 bases separated the two germline ends. The CDR3 DNA is TGTGCCAGCAGCAAAGGTGGGGGTCTTAAGATCGAGCAGTACTTC. This codes for CASSKGGGLKIEQYF.

This clone was found a few times. The chain carries TRBV12-3 or TRBV12-4 and TRBJ2-1; D gene uncertain. V lost 5 bases and J lost 5, with 13 bases in between. The CDR3 is 14 amino acids. The CDR3 DNA is TGTGCCAGCAGTCTGAGAGGTTCGGACAATGAGCAGTTCTTC. Protein product: CASSLRGSDNEQFF.

As regards this clone: A read error may explain this, as a much larger clone is one base away. The chain combines TRBV7-9 with TRBJ2-5; unclear D gene. The germline V gene has CDR1 SEHNR and CDR2 FQNEAQ (reference sequence). The ends were cut back, 7 bases at V and 5 bases at J, with 11 bases in the middle. The length of the CDR3 is 12 residues. This chain's CDR3 is CASNSIGETQYF. In DNA, the CDR3 is TGTGCCAGCAACTCCATCGGCGAGACCCAGTACTTC.

This clone was observed many times. The chain recombines TRBV5-5 with TRBJ2-7; D is undetermined. The CDR3 consists of 14 residues. Germline CDR1 reads SGHKS; CDR2 reads YYEKEE (reference sequence). Trimming took 0 bases from V and 0 from J, leaving 7 bases between them. The CDR3, as DNA: TGTGCCAGCAGCTTGGACCTAGTCTCCTACGAGCAGTACTTC. Its translation is CASSLDLVSYEQYF.

This clone was counted at least ten times. CDR3 DNA sequence: TGCGCCAGCAGCCAAGAACAGGGTCCGGTAGCAGATACGCAGTATTTT. Its translation is CASSQEQGPVADTQYF. The genes are TRBV4-3 and TRBJ2-3, with TRBD1 as a possible D gene (6 bases). With 0 bases removed from V and 4 bases from J, the gap between germline ends came to 14 bases. The CDR3 is made up of 16 amino acids. Germline V lookup: CDR1 LGHNA, CDR2 YSLEER.

This clone has a handful of counts. The chain uses TRBV24-1 and TRBJ2-1; the D gene is possibly TRBD1 (6 bases). The ends were cut back, 4 bases at V and 0 bases at J, with 12 bases in the middle. Germline CDR1 reads KGHDR; CDR2 reads SFDVKD. The CDR3 consists of 16 residues. The CDR3 protein is CATSDPRGASYNEQFF. In nucleotides, the CDR3 is TGTGCCACCAGTGACCCCAGGGGCGCCTCCTACAATGAGCAGTTCTTC.

This clone has a count of ten or more. This CDR3 is CASSRPGRQRQETQYF. For the CDR3, the DNA is TGTGCCAGCAGCAGACCCGGCAGACAGCGACAAGAGACCCAGTACTTC. V and J are TRBV13 and TRBJ2-5, with D tentatively TRBD1 (5 bases). The CDR3 length is 16 residues. Germline V lookup: CDR1 PRHDT, CDR2 FYEKMQ (reference sequence). Trimming shortened V by 5 bases and J by 2 bases, and 18 bases separated the two germline ends.

This clone was seen many times. The chain employs TRBV19 and TRBJ1-1; D ambiguous. The germline V and J ends were trimmed by 1 base and 6 bases, with 6 bases remaining between them. The length of the CDR3 is 12 residues. Germline CDR1 is LNHDA and CDR2 is SQIVND (reference sequence). CDR3 amino acids: CASSIGGSEAFF. CDR3 nucleotides: TGTGCCAGTAGTATAGGAGGGTCTGAAGCTTTCTTT.

This clone was counted many times. V is TRBV6-1 and J is TRBJ1-6; 10 bases align to TRBD1. V dropped 5 bases and J dropped 6; count of bases not matched to a gene: 1. The CDR3 is 14 residues long. Germline V gene data show CDR1 as MNHNS and CDR2 as SASEGT. DNA of the CDR3: TGTGCCAGCAGTTGGGACAGGGGTAATTCACCCCTCCACTTT. Translation: CASSWDRGNSPLHF.

This clone has just one count. A much more abundant neighbour one base away suggests this may be a read error. V and J are TRBV7-9 and TRBJ2-5; no clear D. The CDR3 has 13 residues. Trimming removed 2 bases from V and 5 bases from J, with 9 bases in between. The V gene's germline CDR1 is SEHNR and CDR2 FQNEAQ (reference sequence). The CDR3 protein is CASSLRWAETQYF. The CDR3 DNA reads TGTGCCAGCAGCTTACGGTGGGCTGAGACCCAGTACTTC.

This clone was seen at least ten times. The rearrangement links TRBV9 to TRBJ2-7; TRBD1 matches at 8 bases. The CDR3 is made up of 15 amino acids. The germline CDR1 and CDR2 sequences are SGDLS and YYNGEE. Losses at the gene ends were 1 base for V and 1 base for J; bases not matched to a gene: 4. Here the CDR3 DNA reads TGTGCCAGCAGCGTAAGTGACAGGGGATCCTACGAGCAGTACTTC. Protein: CASSVSDRGSYEQYF.

This clone has at least ten counts. The V call is TRBV14, the J call TRBJ1-6; TRBD1 matches 7 bases. V shed 3 bases, J shed 7 bases, and the junction held 3 bases outside the gene matches. From germline, CDR1 is SGHDN and CDR2 FVKESK. This CDR3 region has 14 residues. CDR3: CASSQTGRNSPLHF. The CDR3 nucleotides read TGTGCCAGCAGCCAGACAGGGCGGAATTCACCCCTCCACTTT.

This clone was counted many times. Other DNA sequences from this sample encode an identical CDR3 as well. This CDR3 is CASSGTLGETQYF. As DNA, the CDR3 is TGTGCCAGCAGTGGGACTCTTGGGGAGACCCAGTACTTC. This chain joins TRBV2 and TRBJ2-5; D may be TRBD2 (5 bases). The germline V gene encodes CDR1 SNHLY and CDR2 FYNNEI. The V end was cut by 4 bases, the J end by 5 bases, with 11 bases between. The CDR3 runs 13 residues.

This clone came up many times. This chain uses TRBV12-3 or TRBV12-4 with TRBJ2-1; D perhaps matches TRBD2 (5 bases). The V end lost 4 bases, the J end lost 12 bases, and 10 bases lay between the germline ends. There are 11 residues in the CDR3. The CDR3 spells CASSSREGQFF. The DNA of the CDR3 is TGTGCCAGCAGTTCCCGGGAAGGGCAGTTCTTC.

This clone was seen repeatedly, ten times or more. This chain connects TRBV2 to TRBJ2-7; 12 bases fit TRBD2. V lost 11 bases, J lost 3 bases, and 23 bases stayed unmatched. The CDR3 runs to 19 residues. The germline gives CDR1 SNHLY, CDR2 FYNNEI. The CDR3 here is CASSPPRLAGVSVNYEQYF. The CDR3 nucleotides are TGTGCCTCCTCCCCCCCGCGACTAGCGGGAGTTTCTGTGAACTACGAGCAGTACTTC.

Ten or more counts support this clone. The chain has TRBV7-2 and TRBJ2-7; D is unresolved. This CDR3 is 15 amino acids long. Deletions cut 2 bases from V and 3 bases from J, with 14 bases between. From germline, CDR1 is SGHTA and CDR2 FQGNSA. As DNA, the CDR3 is TGTGCCAGCAGCTTAATGCCCTCTCAAATCTACGAGCAGTACTTC. Residues: CASSLMPSQIYEQYF.

This clone was seen at least ten times. The chain carries TRBV30 and TRBJ1-2, with TRBD1 as a possible D gene (5 bases). The CDR3 is 13 amino acids. V lost 5 bases, J lost 6 bases, and 16 bases lay in between. Germline V gene sequence: CDR1 GTSNPN, CDR2 SVGIG (reference sequence). The CDR3 DNA sequence: TGTGCCTGGGGCTTCGCAGGGTGGGATGGCTACACCTTC. Encoded protein: CAWGFAGWDGYTF.

Many counts were recorded for this clone. The genes are TRBV6-6 and TRBJ2-3; D is uncertain. The germline V gene has CDR1 MNHNY and CDR2 SVGAGI (reference sequence). The V end lost 2 bases, the J end lost 8 bases, and 11 bases lay between the germline ends. This CDR3 has 13 residues. The CDR3 sequence is CASSYEVRSTQYF. The CDR3 DNA reads as TGTGCCAGCAGTTACGAAGTCAGGTCTACGCAGTATTTT.